Below, 16 T cell receptor beta chains from the same sample are listed, as sequenced in a study of cytomegalovirus exposure and HLA in healthy donors. The PCR contained 60 Vbeta and 13 Jbeta primers. The table came from immunoSEQ multiplex PCR; TCRdb's copy has only in-frame clones and leaves some out. Here the sample spans 120,000 or so clones, around 84% being singletons. The sample was PBMCs. The origin of the receptors is a woman aged 25 to 45 in good health and CMV-seronegative.

The rearrangement links TRBV9 to TRBJ2-5, with D possibly matching TRBD1 (6 bases). This CDR3 comprises 15 residues. Trimming removed 0 bases from V and 0 bases from J, with 9 bases in between. Per germline, CDR1 SGDLS and CDR2 YYNGEE. CDR3: CASSVVRGNQETQYF. The CDR3 coding sequence is TGTGCCAGCAGCGTAGTCAGGGGAAACCAAGAGACCCAGTACTTC.

This clone was detected a few times. The chain has TRBV7-6 and TRBJ1-1; 10 bases are shared with TRBD1. CDR3 length: 17 residues. Per the germline V gene, CDR1 is SGHVS and CDR2 is FNYEAQ. V gave up 3 bases and J gave up 4 bases; unmatched junction bases: 11. The CDR3: CASSFSWRGTGATEAFF. The CDR3 DNA reads as TGTGCCAGCAGCTTTAGTTGGAGGGGGACAGGGGCCACTGAAGCTTTCTTT.

This rearrangement joins TRBV4-3 to TRBJ2-1; 9 bases align to TRBD1. The germline V gene encodes CDR1 LGHNA and CDR2 YSLEER. Trimming at V came to 6 bases and at J to 1 base, leaving 4 bases not matched to a gene. The CDR3 sequence is 15 residues long. The CDR3 reads CASSSGTGSYNEQFF. CDR3 nucleotide sequence: TGCGCCAGCAGTTCCGGGACAGGGTCCTACAATGAGCAGTTCTTC.

This rearrangement joins TRBV7-2 to TRBJ2-3, with no clear D. Trimming left V 1 base short and J 1 base short, with 9 bases between. Germline CDR1 reads SGHTA; CDR2 reads FQGNSA. CDR3 length: 15 amino acids. CDR3 DNA: TGTGCCAGCAGCTTAGGCTACCCGCGCACAGATACGCAGTATTTT. It encodes CASSLGYPRTDTQYF.

The table lists this clone with a few counts. The gene calls are TRBV9 and TRBJ2-5; 8 bases map to TRBD2. The CDR3 consists of 14 residues. V lost 3 bases, J lost 5 bases, and 6 bases stayed unmatched. The germline V gene has CDR1 SGDLS and CDR2 YYNGEE. The CDR3 sequence is CASSDYGRGETQYF. CDR3 DNA: TGTGCCAGCAGCGACTACGGGAGGGGTGAGACCCAGTACTTC.

This clone was counted a few times. The CDR3 DNA reads as TGTGCCAGCAGCTTGAACCACCTGTCTAGCGGGAGACAGTACGAGCAGTACTTC. It encodes CASSLNHLSSGRQYEQYF. This rearrangement joins TRBV5-6 to TRBJ2-7; 10 nucleotides align to TRBD2. Germline V gene data show CDR1 as SGHDT and CDR2 as YYEEEE. This CDR3 is 18 amino acids long. V was pared by 1 base and J by 4 bases, with 14 bases of the junction left unmatched.

The chain employs TRBV30 and TRBJ1-5, with a tentative D call TRBD1 (5 bases). The V gene's germline CDR1 is GTSNPN and CDR2 SVGIG (reference sequence). Trimming removed 1 base at V and 7 bases at J, with 14 bases between. The CDR3 sequence is 14 residues long. The CDR3 coding sequence is TGTGCCTGGAGTGGAAACCAGGGATACCAGCCCCAGCATTTT. Amino acids: CAWSGNQGYQPQHF.

The chain couples TRBV7-9 to TRBJ1-1; a weak D match, TRBD1 (5 bases). The CDR3 extends over 13 amino acids. From germline, CDR1 is SEHNR and CDR2 FQNEAQ (reference sequence). The V gene lost 7 bases and the J gene lost 0 bases, with 9 bases spanning the gap. The CDR3 protein is CASTLRVNTEAFF. The CDR3 DNA sequence: TGTGCCAGCACCCTCAGGGTGAACACTGAAGCTTTCTTT.

The chain carries TRBV30 and TRBJ1-6; the D is unclear. The CDR3 spans 16 residues. Germline V CDR1 and CDR2: GTSNPN, SVGIG (reference sequence). Trimming took 1 base from V and 4 from J, leaving 14 bases between them. The CDR3 region is CAWSGADSDYNSPLHF. The CDR3 nucleotides are TGTGCCTGGAGTGGGGCAGATTCTGATTATAATTCACCCCTCCACTTT. The complete variable domain, with remaining parts taken from reference TRBV30 and TRBJ1-6, reads SQTIHQWPATLVQPVGSPLSLECTVEGTSNPNLYWYRQAAGRGLQLLFYSVGIGQISSEVPQNLSASRPQDRQFILSSKKLLLSDSGFYLCAWSGADSDYNSPLHFGNGTRLTVT.

The chain carries TRBV4-3 and TRBJ2-2; a possible D gene is TRBD1 (6 bases). The germline CDR1 and CDR2 sequences are LGHNA and YSLEER. This CDR3 contains 16 residues. V lost 1 base to trimming and J lost 7 bases, with 16 bases between them. DNA of the CDR3: TGCGCCAGCAGCCAAGTCCCCCCAGGGGCGAGCGGGGAGCTGTTTTTT. Translating gives CASSQVPPGASGELFF.

V gene TRBV18 combines with J gene TRBJ1-1; 7 bases align to TRBD1. J was trimmed by 7 bases and V by 0 bases; bases with no gene match: 8. The germline V gene encodes CDR1 KGHSH and CDR2 LQKENI. The CDR3 totals 15 residues. The CDR3, as DNA: TGTGCCAGCTCACCACCGGTCAGGGACAGCAATGAAGCTTTCTTT. Translation: CASSPPVRDSNEAFF.

DNA of the CDR3: TGTGCCAGCAGCTTGGACCTGGGCGGGGAGACCCAGTACTTC. Translation gives CASSLDLGGETQYF. The V call is TRBV5-4, the J call TRBJ2-5; possibly TRBD2 for D (5 bases). Trimming removed 0 bases from V and 5 bases from J, with 11 bases in between. From germline, CDR1 is SGHNT and CDR2 YYREEE (reference sequence). The CDR3 covers 14 residues.

The chain uses TRBV9 and TRBJ1-1; the D is unclear. This CDR3 spans 14 amino acids. Trimming pared 0 bases from V and 4 bases from J, leaving 10 bases between. Germline CDR1 SGDLS, CDR2 YYNGEE. The CDR3 DNA reads as TGTGCCAGCAGCGTAGTCGGGTTTGCCACTGAAGCTTTCTTT. It encodes CASSVVGFATEAFF. Supplemented by reference TRBV9 and TRBJ1-1, the full variable domain reads DSGVTQTPKHLITATGQRVTLRCSPRSGDLSVYWYQQSLDQGLQFLIQYYNGEERAKGNILERFSAQQFPDLHSELNLSSLELGDSALYFCASSVVGFATEAFFGQGTRLTVV.

The rearrangement links TRBV29-1 to TRBJ2-7; 9 bases are a match to TRBD1. CDR3 length: 12 residues. CDR1 is SQVTM and CDR2 is ANQGSEA in the germline V gene. Germline trimming cut 7 bases from V and 2 bases from J; bases unmatched to any gene: 3. CDR3 sequence reads: CSGRDRAYEQYF. CDR3 coding DNA: TGCAGCGGCAGGGACAGGGCCTACGAGCAGTACTTC.

This clone was seen a few times. V usage is TRBV7-8 and J usage is TRBJ2-2; 7 bases are shared with TRBD2. The V and J ends lost 5 bases and 0 bases, in that order; junction bases with no gene match: 6. Looked up from germline, CDR1 is SGHVS and CDR2 is FQNEAQ. The CDR3 covers 16 residues. For the CDR3, the DNA is TGTGCCAGCAGCCGAGCGACTAGCACGAACACCGGGGAGCTGTTTTTT. Its translation is CASSRATSTNTGELFF.

Only one count was recorded for this clone. The genes are TRBV19 and TRBJ1-5, with TRBD1 as a possible D gene (6 bases). Looked up from germline, CDR1 is LNHDA and CDR2 is SQIVND (reference sequence). The CDR3 is 15 amino acids. Trimming shortened V by 5 bases and J by 3 bases, and 14 bases separated the two germline ends. CDR3 sequence (DNA): TGTGCCAGTAGTGTCGACCGGGACAACAATCAGCCCCAGCATTTT. Protein sequence: CASSVDRDNNQPQHF.